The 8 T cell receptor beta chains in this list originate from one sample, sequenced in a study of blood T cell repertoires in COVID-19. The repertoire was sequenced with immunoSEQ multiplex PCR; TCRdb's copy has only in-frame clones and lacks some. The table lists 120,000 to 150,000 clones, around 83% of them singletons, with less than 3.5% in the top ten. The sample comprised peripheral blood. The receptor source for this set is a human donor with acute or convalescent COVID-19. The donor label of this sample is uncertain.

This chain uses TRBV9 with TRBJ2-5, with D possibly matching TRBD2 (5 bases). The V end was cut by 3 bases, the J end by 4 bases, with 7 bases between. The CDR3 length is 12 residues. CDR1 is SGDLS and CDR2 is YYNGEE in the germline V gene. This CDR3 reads CASSGGLETQYF. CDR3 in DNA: TGTGCCAGCAGCGGAGGGTTAGAGACCCAGTACTTC.

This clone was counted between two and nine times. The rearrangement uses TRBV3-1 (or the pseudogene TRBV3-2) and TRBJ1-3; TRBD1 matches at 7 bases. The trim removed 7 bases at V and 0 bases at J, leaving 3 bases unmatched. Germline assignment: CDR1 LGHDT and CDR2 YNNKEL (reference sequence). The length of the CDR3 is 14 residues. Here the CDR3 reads CASTTGDSGNTIYF. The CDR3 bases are TGTGCCAGCACTACAGGGGACTCTGGAAACACCATATATTTT.

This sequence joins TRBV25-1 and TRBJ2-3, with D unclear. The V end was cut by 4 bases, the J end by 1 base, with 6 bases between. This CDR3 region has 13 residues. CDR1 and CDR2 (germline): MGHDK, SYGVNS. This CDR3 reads CASSGLGTDTQYF. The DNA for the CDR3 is TGTGCCAGCAGTGGGCTAGGCACAGATACGCAGTATTTT.

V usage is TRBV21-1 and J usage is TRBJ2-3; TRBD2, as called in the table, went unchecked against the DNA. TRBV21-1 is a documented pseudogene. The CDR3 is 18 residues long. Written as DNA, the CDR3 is TGTGCCAGCCCCACGGCGGCGGGAGAATCCGGGAGCACAGATACGCAGTATTTT. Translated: CASPTAAGESGSTDTQYF.

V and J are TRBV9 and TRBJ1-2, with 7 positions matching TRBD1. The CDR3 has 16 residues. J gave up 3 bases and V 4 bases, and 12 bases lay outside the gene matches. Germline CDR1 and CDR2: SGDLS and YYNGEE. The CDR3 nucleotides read TGTGCCAGCAGCCCCCCCCGGGACAGTAATTACTATGGCTACACCTTC. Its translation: CASSPPRDSNYYGYTF.

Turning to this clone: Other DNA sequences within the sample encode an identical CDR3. The CDR3 spells CASSLTTSGSTDTQYF. The CDR3 nucleotides read TGCGCCAGCAGCTTGACGACTAGCGGGAGCACAGATACGCAGTATTTT. The chain is built from TRBV5-1 and TRBJ2-3, with TRBD2 matching over 10 bases. Germline CDR1 SGHRS, CDR2 YFSETQ. The V segment lost 1 base and the J segment 0 bases; nucleotides outside the gene matches: 2. This CDR3 has 16 residues.

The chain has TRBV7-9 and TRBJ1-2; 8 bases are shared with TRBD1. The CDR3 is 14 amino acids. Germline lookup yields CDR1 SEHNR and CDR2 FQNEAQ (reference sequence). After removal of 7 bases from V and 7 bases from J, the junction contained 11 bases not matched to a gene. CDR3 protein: CASTKWDRFSGYTF. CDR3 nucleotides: TGTGCCAGCACCAAGTGGGACAGGTTCTCTGGCTACACCTTC.

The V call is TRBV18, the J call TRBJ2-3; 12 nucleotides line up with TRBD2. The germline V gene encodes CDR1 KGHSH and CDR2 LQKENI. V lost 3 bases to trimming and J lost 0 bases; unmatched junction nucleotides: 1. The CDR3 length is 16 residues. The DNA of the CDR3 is TGTGCCAGCTCACCTGGACTAGCGGGGAGCACAGATACGCAGTATTTT. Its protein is CASSPGLAGSTDTQYF.